Listed here are 17 T cell receptor beta chains from one sample, sequenced in a study of tumor-infiltrating lymphocytes in primary liver carcinoma. Unsorted whole blood yielded the blood RNA, and germline DNA was also extracted. The input was 450 to 500 ng total RNA; TCR beta cDNA was made from it with a constant-region primer. ARM-PCR was slightly modified, and three nested multiplex PCR rounds with it gave rise to the TCR beta libraries. Two initial PCR rounds of around 10 cycles each paired TRBV1-TRBV30 forward primers with a C-beta reverse primer. TCRdb ran MiXCR on the multiplex PCR reads and lists one entry per CDR3 protein. The sample lists about 350,000 distinct CDR3 sequences; about 65% were seen once. The source material was peripheral blood. The receptors stem from a man aged 40-49 years with primary liver carcinoma and hepatitis B virus infection.

This chain links TRBV24-1 with TRBJ1-5, with D hard to call. The CDR3 loop spans 14 amino acids. Germline values: CDR1 KGHDR, CDR2 SFDVKD. The V end lost 9 bases, the J end lost 2 bases, and 13 bases lay between the germline ends. The CDR3 bases are TGTGCCACCGGTCCTCGCAGCGGCAATCAGCCCCAGCATTTT. Translating it yields CATGPRSGNQPQHF.

This clonotype occurred a few times. The gene calls are TRBV13 and TRBJ2-1; 9 nucleotides match TRBD2. J was trimmed by 4 bases and V by 5 bases; bases with no gene match: 6. The germline CDR1 and CDR2 sequences are PRHDT and FYEKMQ (reference sequence). This CDR3 has 15 amino acids. Here the CDR3 DNA reads TGTGCCAGCAGCCGCACTAGCGGGTTATACAATGAGCAGTTCTTC. It specifies CASSRTSGLYNEQFF.

This clonotype appeared once. A read error is possible here, since a much larger clone lies one base away. V usage is TRBV6-5 and J usage is TRBJ2-3; 7 bases map to TRBD1. Germline V CDR1 and CDR2: MNHEY, SVGAGI. The CDR3 contains 15 residues. CDR3 region: CASSYRDRKEDTQCF. The CDR3 coding sequence is TGTGCCAGCAGTTACCGGGACAGAAAAGAAGATACGCAGTGTTTT.

The chain links TRBV5-5 to TRBJ1-5; no reliable D call. This CDR3 spans 16 amino acids. Trimming took off 2 bases at V and 0 bases at J, with 12 bases between the two ends. Germline values: CDR1 SGHKS, CDR2 YYEKEE (reference sequence). The CDR3 sequence is CASSFTGDHSNQPQHF. CDR3 coding DNA: TGTGCCAGCAGCTTTACGGGAGACCATAGCAATCAGCCCCAGCATTTT. Using reference TRBV5-5 and TRBJ1-5 for the parts outside the CDR3, the full variable domain is DAGVTQSPTHLIKTRGQQVTLRCSPISGHKSVSWYQQVLGQGPQFIFQYYEKEERGRGNFPDRFSARQFPNYSSELNVNALLLGDSALYLCASSFTGDHSNQPQHFGDGTRLSIL.

Comment on this clonotype: One end of the junction does not line up with germline, which may come from a read error. The rearrangement uses TRBV6-5 and TRBJ2-1, with TRBD1 identical over 8 bases. The CDR3 runs 15 residues. Germline V gene sequence: CDR1 MNHEY, CDR2 SVGAGI. The CDR3 coding sequence is TGTGCCAGCAGTTGCAGGGCAGGGGGCGGCAATGAGCAGCTCTTC. Translation gives CASSCRAGGGNEQLF.

In its sample, this clonotype was seen many times. The chain combines TRBV29-1 with TRBJ2-7, with 10 bases that match TRBD1. With V trimmed by 7 bases and J by 4 bases, 10 bases remained unmatched. Per the germline V gene, CDR1 is SQVTM and CDR2 is ANQGSEA. The CDR3 totals 14 residues. The CDR3 DNA reads as TGCAGCGGACAGGGGGCGGGGGGAGATTACGAGCAGTACTTC. Residues: CSGQGAGGDYEQYF.

Only a few counts were recorded for this clonotype. A junction end diverges from the germline sequence, so it may reflect a read error. V usage is TRBV12-3 or TRBV12-4 and J usage is TRBJ2-7; D is possibly TRBD2 (5 bases). The CDR3 contains 14 residues. The CDR3 protein is CASSTSTDSYERYF. The CDR3 DNA follows: TGTGCCAGCAGCACGTCGACGGACTCCTACGAGCGGTACTTC.

The chain employs TRBV6-5 and TRBJ2-2, with 11 bases matching TRBD2. Looked up from germline, CDR1 is MNHEY and CDR2 is SVGAGI. V shed 0 bases, J shed 4 bases, and the junction held 4 bases outside the gene matches. CDR3 length: 17 residues. In DNA form, the CDR3 reads TGTGCCAGCAGTTACTCGGGACTAGCGGTAGGCACCGGGGAGCTGTTTTTT. Residues: CASSYSGLAVGTGELFF.

A word on this clonotype: Since a much larger clone is just one base distant, this may be a read error. The rearrangement uses TRBV6-5 and TRBJ1-5; D ambiguous. CDR1 is MNHEY, CDR2 SVGAGI, per germline. The CDR3 runs 13 residues. CDR3 sequence: CASSKFSNQAQHF. In DNA form, the CDR3 reads TGTGCCAGCAGTAAATTTAGCAATCAGGCCCAGCATTTT.

As regards this clonotype: Germline and junction disagree at one end, which may indicate a read error. This chain connects TRBV6-6 to TRBJ2-2; 8 nucleotides align to TRBD1. CDR3 length: 17 residues. The germline V gene has CDR1 MNHNY and CDR2 SVGAGI (reference sequence). The CDR3 reads CASSPSASGGNIGELFF. The CDR3, as DNA: TGTGCCAGCAGCCCTAGCGCGTCAGGGGGCAACATCGGGGAGCTGTTTTTT.

The chain couples TRBV7-3 to TRBJ2-1; TRBD1 matches 8 bases. V shed 5 bases and J 9 bases; nucleotides not matched to a gene: 12. The CDR3 covers 15 residues. Per the germline V gene, CDR1 is SGHTA and CDR2 is FQGTGA. DNA for the CDR3: TGTGCCAGCAGCCCTTCGGCACAGGGGGGCAGTGAGCAGTTCTTC. Its translation: CASSPSAQGGSEQFF. The entire variable domain, with the rest obtained from reference TRBV7-3 and TRBJ2-1, is as follows: GAGVSQTPSNKVTEKGKYVELRCDPISGHTALYWYRQSLGQGPEFLIYFQGTGAADDSGLPNDRFFAVRPEGSVSTLKIQRTERGDSAVYLCASSPSAQGGSEQFFGPGTRLTVL.

Notes on this clonotype: The junction shows a germline mismatch at one end, possibly a read error. The chain combines TRBV23-1 with TRBJ1-1; D is undetermined. TRBV23-1 is marked as an open reading frame, function uncertain. The CDR3 totals 13 residues. CDR3 amino acids: CASSQTMNTEAFF. The CDR3 region has the DNA TGCGCCAGCAGTCAAACGATGAACACTGAAGCTTTCTTC.

This clonotype showed up just once. Mismatch with germline at one junction end may stem from a read error. The chain has TRBV29-1 and TRBJ2-1; 8 bases agree with TRBD2. This CDR3 comprises 14 residues. CDR1 and CDR2 (germline): SQVTM, ANQGSEA. CDR3 nucleotide sequence: TGTAGCGTAGGGGCGGGGGGCTCCTACAATGAGGAGTTCTTC. It yields the protein CSVGAGGSYNEEFF.

This clonotype has a handful of counts. This sequence joins TRBV7-9 and TRBJ1-4; D not certain. The V gene's germline CDR1 is SEHNR and CDR2 FQNEAQ (reference sequence). The CDR3 is 13 residues long. Trimming removed 5 bases from V and 8 bases from J, with 12 bases in between. CDR3 DNA: TGTGCCAGCAGCGATAACGAGTGGGAAAAACTGTTTTTT. This sequence encodes CASSDNEWEKLFF.

The table lists this clonotype with many counts. The chain carries TRBV6-5 and TRBJ2-2, with D tentatively TRBD1 or TRBD2 (6 bases each). The CDR3 totals 15 residues. Germline CDR1 reads MNHEY; CDR2 reads SVGAGI. V was shortened by 5 bases and J by 4 bases, with 14 bases between the two germline ends. As DNA, the CDR3 is TGTGCCAGCAGTCGGACTACGACAGGCACCGGGGAGCTGTTTTTT. Translation: CASSRTTTGTGELFF.

The rearrangement links TRBV30 to TRBJ2-1; either TRBD1 or TRBD2 may supply D (5 bases each). Germline-derived CDR1 and CDR2 are GTSNPN and SVGIG (reference sequence). The CDR3 has 15 amino acids. With 0 bases removed from V and 8 bases from J, the gap between germline ends came to 17 bases. The CDR3 coding sequence is TGTGCCTGGAGTGTACCCAAGGTCCGAGGGGATGAGCAGTTCTTC. Translated: CAWSVPKVRGDEQFF.

With regard to this clonotype: No conserved phenylalanine or tryptophan ends this CDR3, so it is likely a read error. The chain is built from TRBV6-1 and TRBJ2-3; 7 nucleotides line up with TRBD2. The CDR3 totals 15 residues. Germline V gene lookup returns CDR1 MNHNS and CDR2 SASEGT. CDR3 sequence (DNA): TGTGACAGCAGTGCGGGGGATAGCGTTTTGGATACGCAGTATCTT. Protein sequence: CDSSAGDSVLDTQYL.